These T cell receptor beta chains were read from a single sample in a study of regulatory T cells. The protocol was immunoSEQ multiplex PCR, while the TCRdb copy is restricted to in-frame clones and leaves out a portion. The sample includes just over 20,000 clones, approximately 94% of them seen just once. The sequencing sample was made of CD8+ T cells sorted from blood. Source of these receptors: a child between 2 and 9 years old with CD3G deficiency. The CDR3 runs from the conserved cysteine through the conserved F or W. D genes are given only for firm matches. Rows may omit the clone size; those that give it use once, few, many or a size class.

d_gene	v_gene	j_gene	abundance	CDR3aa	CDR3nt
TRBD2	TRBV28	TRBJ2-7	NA	CASSWGSVGGEQYF	TGTGCCAGCAGTTGGGGTAGCGTCGGGGGGGAGCAGTACTTC
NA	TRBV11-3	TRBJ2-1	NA	CASSFIWGHEQFF	TGTGCCAGCAGCTTTATCTGGGGACATGAGCAGTTCTTC
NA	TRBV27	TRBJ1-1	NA	CASSLTAGTEAFF	TGTGCCAGCAGTTTGACGGCGGGGACTGAAGCTTTCTTT
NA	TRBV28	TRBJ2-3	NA	CASSFSLGADTQYF	TGTGCCAGCAGTTTTTCTTTAGGGGCAGATACGCAGTATTTT
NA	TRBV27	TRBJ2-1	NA	CASSPGGSLHNEQFF	TGTGCCAGCAGTCCCGGGGGAAGTCTTCACAATGAGCAGTTCTTC
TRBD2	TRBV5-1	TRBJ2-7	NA	CASSLAAGGYEQYF	TGCGCCAGCAGCTTGGCGGCGGGAGGCTACGAGCAGTACTTC
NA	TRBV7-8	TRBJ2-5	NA	CASSLSGTYQETQYF	TGTGCCAGCAGCTTGAGTGGGACCTATCAAGAGACCCAGTACTTC
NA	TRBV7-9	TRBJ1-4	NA	CASSRAGSGSEKLFF	TGTGCCAGCAGCCGTGCCGGGTCGGGGAGTGAAAAACTGTTTTTT
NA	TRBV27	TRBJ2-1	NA	CASSLSTSNEQFF	TGTGCCAGCAGTTTATCGACTAGCAATGAGCAGTTCTTC
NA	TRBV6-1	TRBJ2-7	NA	CASSEWDLRYEQYF	TGTGCCAGCAGTGAATGGGACTTGCGCTACGAGCAGTACTTC
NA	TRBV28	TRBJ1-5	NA	CASRSGPYSNQPQHF	TGTGCCAGCCGTTCAGGGCCCTATAGCAATCAGCCCCAGCATTTT
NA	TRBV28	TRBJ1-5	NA	CASTNRDNQPQHF	TGTGCCAGCACTAACAGGGACAATCAGCCCCAGCATTTT
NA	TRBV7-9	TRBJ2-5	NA	CASSWGSGGARETQYF	TGTGCCAGCAGCTGGGGGTCTGGCGGCGCAAGAGAAACCCAGTACTTC
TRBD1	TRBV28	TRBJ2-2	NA	CASSSPGTGYTGELFF	TGTGCCAGCAGTTCTCCCGGGACAGGGTACACCGGGGAGCTGTTTTTT
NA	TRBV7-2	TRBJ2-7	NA	CASSLGPQTSYEQYF	TGTGCCAGCAGCTTAGGGCCCCAGACTTCCTACGAGCAGTACTTC
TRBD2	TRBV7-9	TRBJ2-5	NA	CASSLAATSGKETQYF	TGTGCCAGCAGCTTAGCGGCTACTAGCGGAAAAGAGACCCAGTACTTC
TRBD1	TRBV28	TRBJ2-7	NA	CASSSRDRGLYEQYF	TGTGCCAGCAGTTCCCGGGACAGGGGGCTCTACGAGCAGTACTTC
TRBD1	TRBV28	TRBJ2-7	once	CASSRQGAVEEQYF	TGTGCCAGCTCTAGACAGGGGGCCGTAGAAGAGCAGTACTTC
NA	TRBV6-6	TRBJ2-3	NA	CASSFGTDTQYF	TGTGCCAGCAGCTTCGGCACAGATACGCAGTATTTT
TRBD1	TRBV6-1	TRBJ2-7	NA	CASSLLTGAGYEQYF	TGTGCCAGCAGCCTACTGACAGGGGCTGGGTACGAGCAGTACTTC
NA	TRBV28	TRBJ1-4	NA	CASRRWGADEKLFF	TGTGCCAGCCGGCGGTGGGGCGCTGATGAAAAACTGTTTTTT
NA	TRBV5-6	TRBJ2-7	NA	CASSFVGDDEQYF	TGTGCCAGCAGCTTTGTGGGGGACGACGAGCAGTACTTC
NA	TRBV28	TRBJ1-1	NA	CASSGPLNTEAFF	TGTGCCAGCTCCGGACCTTTGAACACTGAAGCTTTCTTT
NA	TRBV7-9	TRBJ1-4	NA	CASSLAPRDGRGPREKLFF	TGTGCCAGCAGCTTAGCGCCTCGAGACGGGCGCGGCCCCCGGGAAAAACTGTTTTTT
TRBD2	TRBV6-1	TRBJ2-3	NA	CATSGGVTDTQYF	TGTGCGACCAGTGGGGGGGTCACAGATACGCAGTATTTT
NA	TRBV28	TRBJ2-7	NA	CASSLSGVYEQYF	TGTGCCAGCAGTTTATCCGGGGTCTACGAGCAGTACTTC